This T cell receptor beta chain is drawn from a study of blood T cell repertoires in COVID-19. Across the whole study: From the United States, Italy and Spain came samples of acute and convalescent COVID-19. From T cells, B-cell-depleted T cells, or PBMCs came the material, which was cDNA or gDNA.

Authors' data handling: The authors estimated nucleated cell counts from reference gene primer amplification. Sequencing was performed with immunoSEQ multiplex PCR; in TCRdb, only in-frame clones are kept and a portion is missing. The DNA gave D and trimming, while V, J and clone size come from that table. Here the sample spans a few hundred thousand clones, roughly 89% being singletons. This CDR3 region has 13 residues. Germline V gene data show CDR1 as SQVTM and CDR2 as ANQGSEA. The V gene lost 0 bases and the J gene lost 3 bases, with 8 bases spanning the gap. The source of this sequence is a woman aged 35 to 49 who had recovered from COVID-19. The sample comprised peripheral blood. The chain employs TRBV29-1 and TRBJ1-2; D is perhaps TRBD1 (5 bases). The CDR3 DNA reads TGCAGCGTTGAAGAGGAAGGGGACTATGGCTACACCTTC. Translated: CSVEEEGDYGYTF.